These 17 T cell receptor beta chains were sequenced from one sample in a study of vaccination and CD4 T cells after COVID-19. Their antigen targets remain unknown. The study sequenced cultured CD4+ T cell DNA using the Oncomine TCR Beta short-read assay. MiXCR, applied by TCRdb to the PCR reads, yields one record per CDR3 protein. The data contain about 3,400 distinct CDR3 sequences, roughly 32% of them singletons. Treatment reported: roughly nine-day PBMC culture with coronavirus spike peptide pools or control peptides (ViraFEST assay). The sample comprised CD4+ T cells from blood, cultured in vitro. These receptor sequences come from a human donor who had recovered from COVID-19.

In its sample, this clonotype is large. CDR3 bases: TGTGCCAGCAGTTACTCGAGTTTTTCGGGGGACAGCTACTCCTACGAGCAGTACTTC. This encodes CASSYSSFSGDSYSYEQYF. The chain carries TRBV6-5 and TRBJ2-7, with D maybe TRBD1 (7 bases). Germline values: CDR1 MNHEY, CDR2 SVGAGI. This CDR3 region has 19 residues. The germline V and J ends were trimmed by 0 bases and 0 bases, with 21 bases remaining between them.

Here the CDR3 reads CASSPSTVTGTGNTIYF. The CDR3 DNA reads TGTGCCAGCTCACCTTCCACGGTAACAGGGACTGGAAACACCATATATTTT. The V and J genes are TRBV18 and TRBJ1-3; tentative D call: TRBD1 (6 bases). V was clipped by 3 bases and J by 2 bases, with 17 bases between them. The germline gives CDR1 KGHSH, CDR2 LQKENI. This CDR3 is built from 17 residues. Complete variable domain (other parts from reference TRBV18 and TRBJ1-3): NAGVMQNPRHLVRRRGQEARLRCSPMKGHSHVYWYRQLPEEGLKFMVYLQKENIIDESGMPKERFSAEFPKEGPSILRIQQVVRGDSAAYFCASSPSTVTGTGNTIYFGEGSWLTVV.

This CDR3 reads CASSVEGLGHEQFF. The CDR3 nucleotides are TGTGCCAGCAGCGTAGAGGGCCTGGGTCATGAGCAGTTCTTC. This chain links TRBV9 with TRBJ2-1; D gene ambiguous. V was cut by 0 bases and J by 8 bases, with 12 bases left in between. CDR1 and CDR2 from the germline V gene are SGDLS and YYNGEE. The CDR3 runs to 14 residues.

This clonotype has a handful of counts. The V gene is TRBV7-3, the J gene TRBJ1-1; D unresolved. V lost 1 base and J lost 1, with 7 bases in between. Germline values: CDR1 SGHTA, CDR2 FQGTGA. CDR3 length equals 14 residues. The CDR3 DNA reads TGTGCCAGCAGCTTAAACCCACGGAACACTGAAGCTTTCTTT. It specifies CASSLNPRNTEAFF.

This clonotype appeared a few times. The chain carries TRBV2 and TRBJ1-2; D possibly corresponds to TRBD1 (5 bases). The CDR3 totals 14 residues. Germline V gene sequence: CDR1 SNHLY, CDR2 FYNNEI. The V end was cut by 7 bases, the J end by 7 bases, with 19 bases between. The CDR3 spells CASIDSPQIRGYTF. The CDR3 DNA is TGTGCCAGCATAGACAGCCCGCAAATCCGTGGCTACACCTTC.

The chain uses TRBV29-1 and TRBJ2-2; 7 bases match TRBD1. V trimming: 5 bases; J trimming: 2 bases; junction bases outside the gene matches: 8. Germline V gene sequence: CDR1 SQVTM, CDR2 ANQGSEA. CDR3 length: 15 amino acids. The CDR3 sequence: CSVSLGGLNTGELFF. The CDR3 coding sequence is TGCAGCGTTTCTCTAGGGGGCCTAAACACCGGGGAGCTGTTTTTT.

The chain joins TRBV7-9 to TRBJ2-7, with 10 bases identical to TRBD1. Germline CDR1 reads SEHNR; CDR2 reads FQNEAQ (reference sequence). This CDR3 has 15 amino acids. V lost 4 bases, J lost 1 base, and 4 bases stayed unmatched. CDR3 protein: CASSSGQGRSYEQYF. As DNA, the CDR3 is TGTGCCAGCAGCTCGGGACAGGGGCGGTCCTACGAGCAGTACTTC.

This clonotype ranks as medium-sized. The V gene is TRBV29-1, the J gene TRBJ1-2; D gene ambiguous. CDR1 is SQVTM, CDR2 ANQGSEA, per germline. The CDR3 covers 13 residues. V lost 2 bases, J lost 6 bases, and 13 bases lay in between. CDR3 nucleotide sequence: TGCAGCGTTGAAAGAGTGGGAGTTAATGGCTACACCTTC. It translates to CSVERVGVNGYTF. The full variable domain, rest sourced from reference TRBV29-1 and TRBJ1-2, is SAVISQKPSRDICQRGTSLTIQCQVDSQVTMMFWYRQQPGQSLTLIATANQGSEATYESGFVIDKFPISRPNLTFSTLTVSNMSPEDSSIYLCSVERVGVNGYTFGSGTRLTVV.

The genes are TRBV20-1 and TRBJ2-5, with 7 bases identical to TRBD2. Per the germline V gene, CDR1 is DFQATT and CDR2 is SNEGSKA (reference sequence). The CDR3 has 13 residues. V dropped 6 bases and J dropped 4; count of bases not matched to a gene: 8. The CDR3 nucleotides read TGCAGTGCGGAATATCCGGGGGGAGAGACCCAGTACTTC. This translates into CSAEYPGGETQYF.

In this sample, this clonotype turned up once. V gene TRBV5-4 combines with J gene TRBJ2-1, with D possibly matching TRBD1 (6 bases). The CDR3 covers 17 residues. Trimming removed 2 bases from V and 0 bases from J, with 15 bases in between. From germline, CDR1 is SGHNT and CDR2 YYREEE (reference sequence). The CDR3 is CASSFGQIFSSYNEQFF. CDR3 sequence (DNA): TGTGCCAGCAGCTTTGGACAGATCTTTAGCTCCTACAATGAGCAGTTCTTC.

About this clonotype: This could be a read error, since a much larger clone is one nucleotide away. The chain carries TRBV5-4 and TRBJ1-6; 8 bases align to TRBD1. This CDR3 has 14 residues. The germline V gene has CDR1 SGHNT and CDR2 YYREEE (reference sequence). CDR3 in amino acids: CASNLGDRHSPLHF. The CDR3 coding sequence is TGTGCCAGCAACTTGGGGGACAGGCATTCACCCCTCCACTTT.

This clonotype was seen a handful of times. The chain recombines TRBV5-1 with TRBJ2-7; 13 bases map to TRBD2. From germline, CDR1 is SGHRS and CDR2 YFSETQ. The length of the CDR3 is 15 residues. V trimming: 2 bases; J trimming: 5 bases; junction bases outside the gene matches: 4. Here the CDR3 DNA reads TGCGCCAGCAGCTTCGGGACTAGCGGGAAAGACGAGCAGTACTTC. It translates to CASSFGTSGKDEQYF.

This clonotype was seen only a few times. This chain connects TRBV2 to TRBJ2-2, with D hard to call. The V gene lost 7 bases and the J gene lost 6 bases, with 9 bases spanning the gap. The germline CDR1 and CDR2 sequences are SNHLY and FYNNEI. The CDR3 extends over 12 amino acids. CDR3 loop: CASNLASGELFF. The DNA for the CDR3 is TGTGCCAGCAATCTTGCGTCCGGGGAGCTGTTTTTT. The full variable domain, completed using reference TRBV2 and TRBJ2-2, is EPEVTQTPSHQVTQMGQEVILRCVPISNHLYFYWYRQILGQKVEFLVSFYNNEISEKSEIFDDQFSVERPDGSNFTLKIRSTKLEDSAMYFCASNLASGELFFGEGSRLTVL.

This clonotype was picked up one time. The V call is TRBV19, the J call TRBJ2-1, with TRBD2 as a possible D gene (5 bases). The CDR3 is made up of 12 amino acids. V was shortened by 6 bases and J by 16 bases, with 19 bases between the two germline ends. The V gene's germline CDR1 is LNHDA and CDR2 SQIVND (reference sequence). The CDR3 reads CASSPNERSSFF. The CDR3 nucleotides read TGTGCCAGTAGCCCTAATGAGCGGAGCAGTTTCTTC.

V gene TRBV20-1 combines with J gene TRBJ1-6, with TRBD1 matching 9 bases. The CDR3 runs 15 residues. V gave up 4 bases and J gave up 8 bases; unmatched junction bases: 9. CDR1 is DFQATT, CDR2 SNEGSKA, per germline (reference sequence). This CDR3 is CSAKGQGIIDSPLHF. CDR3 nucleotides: TGCAGTGCTAAGGGACAGGGTATAATTGATTCACCCCTCCACTTT.

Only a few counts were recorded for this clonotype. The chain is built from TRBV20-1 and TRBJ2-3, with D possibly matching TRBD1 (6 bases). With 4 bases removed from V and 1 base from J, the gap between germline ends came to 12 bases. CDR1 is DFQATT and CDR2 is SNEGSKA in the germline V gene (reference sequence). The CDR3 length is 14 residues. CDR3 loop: CSAKGQLRTDTQYF. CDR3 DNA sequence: TGCAGTGCTAAAGGACAGCTACGCACAGATACGCAGTATTTT.

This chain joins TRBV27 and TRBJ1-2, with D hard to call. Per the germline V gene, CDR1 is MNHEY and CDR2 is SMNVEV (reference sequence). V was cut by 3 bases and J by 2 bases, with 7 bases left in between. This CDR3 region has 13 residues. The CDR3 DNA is TGTGCCAGCAGTTTCGGGCGGAACTATGGCTACACCTTC. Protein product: CASSFGRNYGYTF.